The 32 T cell receptor beta chains presented below share a single source sample, sequenced in a study of cytotoxic CD8 clonotypes in ibrutinib-treated CLL. TCRdb keeps only in-frame clones here, not all; method: immunoSEQ multiplex PCR. The sample lists more than 110,000 clones, about 91% occurring once. The material was PBMCs, obtained after 12 months of ibrutinib treatment. The receptors shown here come from a human donor with chronic lymphocytic leukemia.

The chain links TRBV6-5 to TRBJ1-2; tentative D call: TRBD1 (5 bases). The length of the CDR3 is 13 residues. Germline CDR1 reads MNHEY; CDR2 reads SVGAGI. Trimming shortened V by 8 bases and J by 4 bases, and 14 bases separated the two germline ends. CDR3 nucleotide sequence: TGTGCCAGCGGGGCCCAGGCGTTCTATGGCTACACCTTC. It codes for CASGAQAFYGYTF.

J is TRBJ2-7 and V is TRBV5-1; 10 bases match TRBD1. The germline CDR1 and CDR2 sequences are SGHRS and YFSETQ. After removal of 4 bases from V and 6 bases from J, the junction contained 4 bases not matched to a gene. The CDR3 is made up of 13 amino acids. CDR3: CASSPGTGAEQYF. The CDR3 coding sequence is TGCGCCAGCAGCCCTGGGACAGGGGCCGAGCAGTACTTC.

The CDR3 is CASSSGTGQYNEQFF. CDR3 sequence (DNA): TGTGCCAGCTCTTCCGGGACAGGCCAATACAATGAGCAGTTCTTC. This rearrangement joins TRBV18 to TRBJ2-1, with TRBD1 matching 8 bases. CDR3 size: 15 residues. With 6 bases clipped from V and 4 bases from J, the junction kept 8 bases outside the gene matches. Germline CDR1 and CDR2: KGHSH and LQKENI.

The chain employs TRBV28 and TRBJ2-7, with TRBD1 identical over 7 bases. Trimming at V came to 6 bases and at J to 4 bases, leaving 12 bases not matched to a gene. The CDR3 spans 15 residues. Germline values: CDR1 MDHEN, CDR2 SYDVKM. CDR3 bases: TGTGCCAGCAGGGCAGCCGGGACAGAAGTATACGAGCAGTACTTC. Amino acid sequence: CASRAAGTEVYEQYF.

The rearrangement joins TRBV9 to TRBJ1-4; 7 bases are a match to TRBD1. Germline CDR1 and CDR2: SGDLS and YYNGEE. V shed 0 bases, J shed 8 bases, and the junction held 7 bases outside the gene matches. The CDR3 loop spans 15 amino acids. The CDR3 nucleotides are TGTGCCAGCAGCGTAGAGACAGGGTGGAAAGAAAAACTGTTTTTT. Its protein product is CASSVETGWKEKLFF.

The genes are TRBV5-1 and TRBJ2-5, with TRBD2 matching 8 bases. The V and J ends lost 2 bases and 7 bases, in that order; junction bases with no gene match: 10. CDR3 length: 15 residues. From germline, CDR1 is SGHRS and CDR2 YFSETQ. In DNA form, the CDR3 reads TGCGCCAGCAGCTTCTATGACAGCCGGGAGGGGACCCAGTACTTC. Translated: CASSFYDSREGTQYF.

The chain uses TRBV27 and TRBJ1-5; D unresolved. V shed 8 bases and J shed 4 bases, with 12 bases lying between them. Germline V gene sequence: CDR1 MNHEY, CDR2 SMNVEV (reference sequence). The CDR3 is 13 residues long. The CDR3, as DNA: TGTGCCAGCGCACTTCGGAGTAATCAGCCCCAGCATTTT. It codes for CASALRSNQPQHF.

The chain recombines TRBV27 with TRBJ2-7, with 8 bases identical to TRBD2. The CDR3 spans 16 residues. The trim removed 6 bases at V and 3 bases at J, leaving 13 bases unmatched. Germline assignment: CDR1 MNHEY and CDR2 SMNVEV (reference sequence). CDR3 nucleotide sequence: TGTGCCAGCAGCCTATCGAGCGGGAGTAGCTTCTACGAGCAGTACTTC. Translation: CASSLSSGSSFYEQYF.

The chain uses TRBV27 and TRBJ2-5; the match to TRBD1 covers 7 bases. In germline, CDR1 is MNHEY, CDR2 SMNVEV (reference sequence). V gave up 5 bases and J gave up 1 base; unmatched junction bases: 13. This CDR3 spans 17 amino acids. CDR3 nucleotide sequence: TGTGCCAGCAGTCTTAAATTTCCGGGACAGATCCAAGAGACCCAGTACTTC. This gives the protein CASSLKFPGQIQETQYF.

The rearrangement links TRBV7-9 to TRBJ1-1; 9 positions agree with TRBD1. V dropped 5 bases and J dropped 3; count of bases not matched to a gene: 19. Germline V CDR1 and CDR2: SEHNR, FQNEAQ (reference sequence). The CDR3 runs to 19 residues. The CDR3 reads CASSPQKGQGNPLDTEAFF. The CDR3 DNA follows: TGTGCCAGCAGCCCCCAAAAGGGACAGGGAAACCCTCTGGACACTGAAGCTTTCTTT. Looking up the rest from reference TRBV7-9 and TRBJ1-1 gives the full variable domain: DTGVSQNPRHKITKRGQNVTFRCDPISEHNRLYWYRQTLGQGPEFLTYFQNEAQLEKSRLLSDRFSAERPKGSFSTLEIQRTEQGDSAMYLCASSPQKGQGNPLDTEAFFGQGTRLTVV.

This clone was seen at least ten times. This CDR3 is also generated by other DNA sequences in the sample. The chain has TRBV10-3 and TRBJ2-7, with D perhaps given as TRBD1 or TRBD2 (5 bases each). Trimming shortened V by 6 bases and J by 9 bases, and 15 bases separated the two germline ends. The germline V gene has CDR1 ENHRY and CDR2 SYGVKD. The CDR3 sequence is 12 residues long. The DNA for the CDR3 is TGTGCCATCAGCGGGGCGGGCGGGCCGCAGTACTTC. Its translation is CAISGAGGPQYF.

The V gene is TRBV7-9, the J gene TRBJ2-3; the match to TRBD2 covers 7 bases. CDR1 is SEHNR and CDR2 is FQNEAQ in the germline V gene (reference sequence). The CDR3 totals 15 residues. The V segment lost 5 bases and the J segment 4 bases; nucleotides outside the gene matches: 9. In nucleotides, the CDR3 is TGTGCCAGCAGCCCGAGCGGGAAAGTAGCAGATACGCAGTATTTT. This sequence encodes CASSPSGKVADTQYF.

The J gene is TRBJ1-5, the V gene TRBV30, with D maybe TRBD1 (5 bases). The CDR3 covers 14 residues. The germline gives CDR1 GTSNPN, CDR2 SVGIG (reference sequence). Trimming removed 3 bases from V and 0 bases from J, with 9 bases in between. The chain's CDR3 is CAWSEGYSNQPQHF. The DNA of the CDR3 is TGTGCCTGGAGCGAGGGGTATAGCAATCAGCCCCAGCATTTT.

The chain joins TRBV6-5 to TRBJ1-5; D is uncertain. Germline V gives CDR1 MNHEY, CDR2 SVGAGI. There are 14 residues in the CDR3. V lost 10 bases and J 0 bases, leaving 13 bases between the germline ends. The CDR3 DNA reads TGTGCCACGTCGGCGGTAGGTAGCAATCAGCCCCAGCATTTT. This translates into CATSAVGSNQPQHF.

This clone was seen a single time. The chain couples TRBV4-2 to TRBJ2-4; no reliable D call. Germline loops: CDR1 LGHNA, CDR2 YNFKEQ. Trimming cost V 0 bases and J 8 bases, with 5 bases left between them. The CDR3 runs to 12 residues. The CDR3 sequence: CASSQDYDIQYF. The CDR3 DNA follows: TGTGCCAGCAGCCAAGATTATGACATTCAGTACTTC.

This clone is a singleton in its sample. The V and J genes are TRBV15 and TRBJ2-1; D not certain. The V gene lost 0 bases and the J gene lost 9 bases, with 15 bases spanning the gap. Germline CDR1 is LNHNV and CDR2 is YYDKDF (reference sequence). The CDR3 is made up of 15 amino acids. The DNA of the CDR3 is TGTGCCACCAGCAGAGAGGGCGGTAGTCGGGCTGAGCAGTTCTTC. This encodes CATSREGGSRAEQFF.

This clone showed up just a few times. The rearrangement joins TRBV15 to TRBJ1-2; D gene uncertain. The CDR3 runs to 14 residues. Germline assignment: CDR1 LNHNV and CDR2 YYDKDF (reference sequence). The V and J ends lost 3 bases and 5 bases respectively, with 13 bases between them. The CDR3 nucleotides are TGTGCCACCAGCAGTGTGAGAGAGCCATATGGCTACACCTTC. Its protein is CATSSVREPYGYTF.

The chain combines TRBV19 with TRBJ1-1, with 7 bases that match TRBD1. J lost 4 bases, V lost 7 bases, and 9 bases had no gene match. CDR1 is LNHDA and CDR2 is SQIVND in the germline V gene (reference sequence). The CDR3 runs to 14 residues. The CDR3 nucleotides are TGTGCCAGTACTCCGAGGGGGCTAGGCACTGAAGCTTTCTTT. Its translation is CASTPRGLGTEAFF. The full variable domain, rest sourced from reference TRBV19 and TRBJ1-1, is DGGITQSPKYLFRKEGQNVTLSCEQNLNHDAMYWYRQDPGQGLRLIYYSQIVNDFQKGDIAEGYSVSREKKESFPLTVTSAQKNPTAFYLCASTPRGLGTEAFFGQGTRLTVV.

This sequence joins TRBV7-9 and TRBJ2-2, with 8 bases matching TRBD2. Germline lookup yields CDR1 SEHNR and CDR2 FQNEAQ (reference sequence). V lost 5 bases to trimming and J lost 4 bases; unmatched junction nucleotides: 3. The CDR3 contains 14 residues. This CDR3 reads CASSPLAATGELFF. The CDR3 DNA follows: TGTGCCAGCAGCCCACTAGCGGCCACCGGGGAGCTGTTTTTT. The full variable domain, its missing parts supplied by reference TRBV7-9 and TRBJ2-2, is DTGVSQNPRHKITKRGQNVTFRCDPISEHNRLYWYRQTLGQGPEFLTYFQNEAQLEKSRLLSDRFSAERPKGSFSTLEIQRTEQGDSAMYLCASSPLAATGELFFGEGSRLTVL.

The chain employs TRBV28 and TRBJ2-3, with 10 bases matching TRBD1. CDR3 length: 15 amino acids. Looked up from germline, CDR1 is MDHEN and CDR2 is SYDVKM. V was clipped by 4 bases and J by 3 bases; unmatched bases: 4. The CDR3 region is CASSWDRGETDTQYF. CDR3 sequence (DNA): TGTGCCAGCAGTTGGGACAGGGGTGAAACAGATACGCAGTATTTT.

This chain links TRBV18 with TRBJ1-1, with TRBD1 identical over 9 bases. The CDR3 covers 14 residues. V was pared by 2 bases and J by 6 bases, with 4 bases of the junction left unmatched. Germline V gives CDR1 KGHSH, CDR2 LQKENI. The CDR3 protein is CASSPGQGTSEAFF. The DNA for the CDR3 is TGTGCCAGCTCACCAGGACAGGGGACTTCTGAAGCTTTCTTT.

The V call is TRBV7-9, the J call TRBJ1-5; D unclear. Between the trimmed V and J ends, which lost 3 bases and 1 base, there was a span of 13 bases. Germline loops: CDR1 SEHNR, CDR2 FQNEAQ (reference sequence). The CDR3 extends over 16 amino acids. The CDR3 nucleotides read TGTGCCAGCAGCTTTCAGGCGGAGGGAAGCAATCAGCCCCAGCATTTT. This translates into CASSFQAEGSNQPQHF.

This rearrangement joins TRBV28 to TRBJ1-4; 9 bases align to TRBD1. Germline-derived CDR1 and CDR2 are MDHEN and SYDVKM. Trimming cost V 8 bases and J 6 bases; bases outside gene matches: 7. The CDR3 runs 14 residues. CDR3 DNA: TGTGCCAGCGTACGGGACAGGGCTTATGAAAAACTGTTTTTT. Its protein is CASVRDRAYEKLFF.

This clone was seen only once. The chain combines TRBV2 with TRBJ1-5; 10 nucleotides agree with TRBD1. Germline assignment: CDR1 SNHLY and CDR2 FYNNEI. V lost 8 bases, J lost 3 bases, and 4 bases stayed unmatched. The CDR3 totals 14 residues. The CDR3 DNA reads TGTGCCAGCCGACAGGGGGCGGTCAATCAGCCCCAGCATTTT. This sequence encodes CASRQGAVNQPQHF.

CDR3 in DNA: TGTGCCAGCAGTTATAGGACAGGGCGCTATGGCTACACCTTC. Its translation is CASSYRTGRYGYTF. The chain recombines TRBV6-5 with TRBJ1-2; 8 nucleotides match TRBD1. The CDR3 extends over 14 amino acids. Looked up from germline, CDR1 is MNHEY and CDR2 is SVGAGI. The V segment lost 3 bases and the J segment 4 bases; nucleotides outside the gene matches: 4.

The V and J genes are TRBV7-9 and TRBJ2-7, with D possibly being TRBD1 (5 bases). CDR3 size: 14 residues. V was shortened by 3 bases and J by 2 bases, with 11 bases between the two germline ends. Germline loops: CDR1 SEHNR, CDR2 FQNEAQ (reference sequence). The CDR3 protein is CASSLGMGPYEQYF. Here the CDR3 DNA reads TGTGCCAGCAGCTTGGGTATGGGGCCCTACGAGCAGTACTTC.

This chain uses TRBV7-8 with TRBJ2-7, with TRBD1 matching 9 bases. CDR1 is SGHVS, CDR2 FQNEAQ, per germline. V gave up 1 base and J gave up 5 bases; unmatched junction bases: 9. The CDR3 totals 16 residues. The CDR3 region is CASSLGGTTGGNEQYF. CDR3 DNA sequence: TGTGCCAGCAGCTTAGGCGGGACCACAGGGGGCAACGAGCAGTACTTC.

This sequence joins TRBV18 and TRBJ2-1; 11 bases are shared with TRBD2. Germline CDR1 reads KGHSH; CDR2 reads LQKENI. This CDR3 is built from 20 residues. After removal of 2 bases from V and 6 bases from J, the junction contained 18 bases not matched to a gene. The CDR3 DNA reads as TGTGCCAGCTCACCAGCAGGGGCGCTAGCGGGAGGTGGTCCCCGCAATGAGCAGTTCTTC. Encoded protein: CASSPAGALAGGGPRNEQFF.

V gene TRBV6-6 combines with J gene TRBJ2-1; either TRBD1 or TRBD2 may supply D (5 bases each). V was pared by 5 bases and J by 0 bases, with 11 bases between. From germline, CDR1 is MNHNY and CDR2 SVGAGI (reference sequence). This CDR3 region has 15 residues. The CDR3 region is CASSASGRSYNEQFF. CDR3 DNA: TGTGCCAGCAGTGCCTCGGGACGCTCCTACAATGAGCAGTTCTTC.

V is TRBV19 and J is TRBJ2-7; 8 bases map to TRBD2. This CDR3 comprises 16 residues. The V gene's germline CDR1 is LNHDA and CDR2 SQIVND (reference sequence). V shed 0 bases and J 4 bases; nucleotides not matched to a gene: 8. The CDR3, as DNA: TGTGCCAGTAGTATAGATCGGACGCGGGGGGTTTACGAGCAGTACTTC. Its translation: CASSIDRTRGVYEQYF. The full variable domain, in which reference TRBV19 and TRBJ2-7 provide the parts outside the CDR3, is DGGITQSPKYLFRKEGQNVTLSCEQNLNHDAMYWYRQDPGQGLRLIYYSQIVNDFQKGDIAEGYSVSREKKESFPLTVTSAQKNPTAFYLCASSIDRTRGVYEQYFGPGTRLTVT.

This rearrangement joins TRBV15 to TRBJ2-1; D uncertain. This CDR3 contains 15 residues. Germline V gene sequence: CDR1 LNHNV, CDR2 YYDKDF (reference sequence). Trimming shortened V by 0 bases and J by 4 bases, and 10 bases separated the two germline ends. DNA of the CDR3: TGTGCCACCAGCAGAGATAAAAATGCATACAATGAGCAGTTCTTC. It is translated as CATSRDKNAYNEQFF.

This clone was detected once. V and J are TRBV7-9 and TRBJ2-5, with 7 positions matching TRBD1. Germline lookup yields CDR1 SEHNR and CDR2 FQNEAQ (reference sequence). CDR3 size: 14 residues. The ends lost 3 bases at V and 5 bases at J; junction bases unmatched: 6. The CDR3 sequence is CASSLWTGAETQYF. The DNA of the CDR3 is TGTGCCAGCAGCTTGTGGACAGGCGCGGAGACCCAGTACTTC.